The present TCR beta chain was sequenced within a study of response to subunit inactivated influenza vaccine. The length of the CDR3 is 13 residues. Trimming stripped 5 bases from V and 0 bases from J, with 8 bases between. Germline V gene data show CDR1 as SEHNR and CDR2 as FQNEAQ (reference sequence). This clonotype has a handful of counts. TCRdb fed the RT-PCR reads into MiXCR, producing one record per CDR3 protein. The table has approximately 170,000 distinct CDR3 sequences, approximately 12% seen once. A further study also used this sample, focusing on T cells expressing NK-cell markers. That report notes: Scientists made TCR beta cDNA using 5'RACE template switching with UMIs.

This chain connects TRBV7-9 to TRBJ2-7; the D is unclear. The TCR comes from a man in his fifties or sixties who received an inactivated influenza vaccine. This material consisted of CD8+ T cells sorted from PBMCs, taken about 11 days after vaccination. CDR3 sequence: CASSSLGSYEQYF. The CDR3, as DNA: TGTGCCAGCAGCAGTCTGGGCTCCTACGAGCAGTACTTC.